The clone carrying this TCR beta chain was recorded many times. The antigen remains unidentified. Read data end 3 residues before the CDR3 end; the end is taken from the germline J gene. There are 13 residues in the CDR3. Germline CDR1 is DFQATT and CDR2 is SNEGSKA (reference sequence). V gave up 5 bases and J gave up 7 bases, with 15 bases separating them. The record originates from a study of T cell clonality in common variable immunodeficiency. Study observations and caveats: Fewer deletions and N-nucleotide insertions were reportedly seen in common variable immunodeficiency TCR beta sequences. Compared with controls, CVID subjects had fewer shared TCRbeta clones. CVID patient heterogeneity limited repertoire-clinical complication correlations.

Sequencing input was equivalent genomic DNA from CVID and controls. TCRdb keeps only in-frame clones here, not all; method: immunoSEQ multiplex PCR. In total the sample includes 57,000 or so clones, none of them seen once. The TCR sequence derives from a person aged 18 to 70 in good health. V usage is TRBV20-1 and J usage is TRBJ2-1; D may be TRBD2 (7 bases). The sequencing input was peripheral blood mononuclear cells. Incomplete CDR3 DNA: TGCAGTGCTGGTAAGGGGAGGGGGAATGAG. It specifies CSAGKGRGNE. The CDR3 in full is CSAGKGRGNEQFF.